Below are 27 T cell receptor beta chains sequenced from a single sample in a study of cytomegalovirus exposure and HLA in healthy donors. With 60 Vbeta and 13 Jbeta primers, the PCR was carried out. The table came from immunoSEQ multiplex PCR; TCRdb's copy has only in-frame clones and leaves some out. The profile shows approximately 170,000 clones, over 65% of them singletons. Sequencing was done on a sample of PBMCs. Receptor source: a female donor in good health and CMV-seronegative.

The chain links TRBV7-9 to TRBJ2-5; 9 bases match TRBD1. This CDR3 spans 14 amino acids. V trimming: 5 bases; J trimming: 4 bases; junction bases outside the gene matches: 5. Germline V gene data show CDR1 as SEHNR and CDR2 as FQNEAQ (reference sequence). CDR3 sequence reads: CASSTVTGGETQYF. For the CDR3, the DNA is TGTGCCAGCAGCACCGTGACAGGGGGAGAGACCCAGTACTTC.

The chain employs TRBV19 and TRBJ1-1, with D perhaps matching TRBD1 (5 bases). The length of the CDR3 is 14 residues. Germline values: CDR1 LNHDA, CDR2 SQIVND (reference sequence). With 6 bases removed from V and 6 bases from J, the gap between germline ends came to 17 bases. For the CDR3, the DNA is TGTGCCAGTAGAACAAGTTTTGGGGCGGCTGAAGCTTTCTTT. It codes for CASRTSFGAAEAFF.

The table lists this clone with a count of one. The chain carries TRBV19 and TRBJ1-5; the D is unclear. The CDR3 sequence is 16 residues long. Germline V gene sequence: CDR1 LNHDA, CDR2 SQIVND (reference sequence). The ends were cut back, 1 base at V and 5 bases at J, with 15 bases in the middle. The CDR3 sequence: CASSIAGILNYQPQHF. The CDR3 DNA follows: TGTGCCAGTAGTATAGCCGGGATCCTCAATTATCAGCCCCAGCATTTT.

This clone was detected a few times. The genes are TRBV7-2 and TRBJ2-5; 11 positions agree with TRBD2. V dropped 5 bases and J dropped 4; count of bases not matched to a gene: 9. Germline lookup yields CDR1 SGHTA and CDR2 FQGNSA. The CDR3 extends over 16 amino acids. In DNA, the CDR3 is TGTGCCAGCAGCGAACGTAGCGGGGGGGCCAGAGAGACCCAGTACTTC. Amino acid sequence: CASSERSGGARETQYF. The variable domain in full, completed from reference TRBV7-2 and TRBJ2-5, reads GAGVSQSPSNKVTEKGKDVELRCDPISGHTALYWYRQSLGQGLEFLIYFQGNSAPDKSGLPSDRFSAERTGGSVSTLTIQRTQQEDSAVYLCASSERSGGARETQYFGPGTRLLVL.

The gene calls are TRBV29-1 and TRBJ2-1; 7 bases fit TRBD2. J lost 4 bases, V lost 7 bases, and 10 bases had no gene match. Germline CDR1 SQVTM, CDR2 ANQGSEA. This CDR3 contains 14 residues. The CDR3 coding sequence is TGCAGCGGTACCGGGACTACGCGTTACAATGAGCAGTTCTTC. The encoded protein is CSGTGTTRYNEQFF.

The J gene is TRBJ1-2, the V gene TRBV4-1, with D maybe TRBD1 (5 bases). Germline CDR1 is MGHRA and CDR2 is YSYEKL. The CDR3 sequence is 13 residues long. V gave up 4 bases and J gave up 3 bases, with 9 bases separating them. The CDR3 DNA sequence: TGCGCCAGCAGCCCCGGGACTTACTATGGCTACACCTTC. This codes for CASSPGTYYGYTF.

This clone was seen only once. The chain combines TRBV7-3 with TRBJ2-5; 7 bases match TRBD1. The CDR3 is 15 amino acids. The germline CDR1 and CDR2 sequences are SGHTA and FQGTGA. The J segment lost 7 bases and the V segment lost 2 bases, leaving 10 bases of the junction unmatched. The CDR3 sequence is CASSLSGTAGGTQYF. CDR3 DNA: TGTGCCAGCAGCTTATCCGGGACGGCAGGGGGGACCCAGTACTTC.

The chain has TRBV6-6 and TRBJ1-3; D is unclear. Germline lookup yields CDR1 MNHNY and CDR2 SVGAGI (reference sequence). With 5 bases removed from V and 0 bases from J, the gap between germline ends came to 11 bases. This CDR3 region has 15 residues. The CDR3 bases are TGTGCCAGCAGTCCGAGCGCGAGCTCTGGAAACACCATATATTTT. Amino acid sequence: CASSPSASSGNTIYF.

This clone was detected once. The rearrangement links TRBV5-1 to TRBJ1-1; D uncertain. Germline CDR1 reads SGHRS; CDR2 reads YFSETQ. The CDR3 runs to 14 residues. The germline V and J ends were trimmed by 7 bases and 6 bases, with 19 bases remaining between them. The CDR3 is CASSVAARPAEAFF. CDR3 DNA sequence: TGCGCCAGCTCAGTCGCGGCGAGGCCGGCTGAAGCTTTCTTT. Full variable domain (outside the CDR3, taken from reference TRBV5-1 and TRBJ1-1): KAGVTQTPRYLIKTRGQQVTLSCSPISGHRSVSWYQQTPGQGLQFLFEYFSETQRNKGNFPGRFSGRQFSNSRSEMNVSTLELGDSALYLCASSVAARPAEAFFGQGTRLTVV.

The chain recombines TRBV30 with TRBJ1-2; TRBD1 matches at 9 bases. The CDR3 length is 15 residues. The J segment lost 8 bases and the V segment lost 2 bases, leaving 12 bases of the junction unmatched. From germline, CDR1 is GTSNPN and CDR2 SVGIG (reference sequence). This chain's CDR3 is CAWSPFRGQGGGYTF. DNA for the CDR3: TGTGCCTGGAGTCCATTTAGGGGACAGGGTGGCGGCTACACCTTC.

V and J are TRBV18 and TRBJ2-7; D gene unclear. Germline assignment: CDR1 KGHSH and CDR2 LQKENI. V gave up 3 bases and J gave up 6 bases, with 9 bases separating them. The CDR3 has 12 amino acids. CDR3 nucleotide sequence: TGTGCCAGCTCACCGTACGTCGGCGAGCAGTACTTC. Its translation is CASSPYVGEQYF.

The CDR3 sequence is CASSRPSGTGDLDTQYF. The CDR3 DNA sequence: TGTGCCAGCAGCAGACCATCCGGGACAGGGGATTTAGATACGCAGTATTTT. This chain links TRBV21-1 with TRBJ2-3; the table's D call, TRBD1, has no DNA check behind it. TRBV21-1 is a known pseudogene. This CDR3 is 17 amino acids long.

The V call is TRBV30, the J call TRBJ2-1; the match to TRBD2 covers 14 bases. V was clipped by 5 bases and J by 8 bases; unmatched bases: 11. CDR3 length: 16 amino acids. Germline V CDR1 and CDR2: GTSNPN, SVGIG (reference sequence). Here the CDR3 DNA reads TGTGCCTGGGGGCGCGGGACTAGCGGGAGTAATGATGAGCAGTTCTTC. Translation gives CAWGRGTSGSNDEQFF.

The chain is built from TRBV28 and TRBJ2-7, with 7 bases lining up with TRBD2. Germline V gene sequence: CDR1 MDHEN, CDR2 SYDVKM. CDR3 size: 11 residues. With 10 bases clipped from V and 3 bases from J, the junction kept 3 bases outside the gene matches. In DNA, the CDR3 is TGTGCCACCGGGACTATCTACGAGCAGTACTTC. Protein: CATGTIYEQYF.

The chain is built from TRBV27 and TRBJ1-2; D might be TRBD1 (6 bases). Trimming took 8 bases from V and 5 from J, leaving 27 bases between them. Germline CDR1 MNHEY, CDR2 SMNVEV (reference sequence). The CDR3 spans 17 residues. CDR3 in DNA: TGTGCCAGCGCCCCCCGGGAGGGGGGGGCCTGGGGGTATGGCTACACCTTC. Residues: CASAPREGGAWGYGYTF.

The genes are TRBV30 and TRBJ1-2; D unresolved. Germline-derived CDR1 and CDR2 are GTSNPN and SVGIG (reference sequence). V shed 0 bases and J shed 8 bases, with 10 bases lying between them. The CDR3 consists of 12 residues. The DNA of the CDR3 is TGTGCCTGGAGTGTACCCGGTTTAGGCTACACCTTC. Translating gives CAWSVPGLGYTF.

Only one count was recorded for this clone. The chain recombines TRBV27 with TRBJ1-4; a possible D gene is TRBD1 (5 bases). Germline CDR1 is MNHEY and CDR2 is SMNVEV (reference sequence). The ends were cut back, 6 bases at V and 7 bases at J, with 21 bases in the middle. The CDR3 is 16 residues long. In nucleotides, the CDR3 is TGTGCCAGCAGACCAATCACAGGAACGGGAGGTGAAAAACTGTTTTTT. This encodes CASRPITGTGGEKLFF. Full variable domain (remainder filled in from reference TRBV27 and TRBJ1-4): EAQVTQNPRYLITVTGKKLTVTCSQNMNHEYMSWYRQDPGLGLRQIYYSMNVEVTDKGDVPEGYKVSRKEKRNFPLILESPSPNQTSLYFCASRPITGTGGEKLFFGSGTQLSVL.

This clone was counted a single time. The V gene is TRBV9, the J gene TRBJ1-4, with D uncertain. This CDR3 comprises 14 residues. Germline V gene lookup returns CDR1 SGDLS and CDR2 YYNGEE. V lost 0 bases to trimming and J lost 8 bases, with 11 bases between them. The CDR3 loop is CASSVGGINEKLFF. The CDR3, as DNA: TGTGCCAGCAGCGTAGGAGGAATCAACGAAAAACTGTTTTTT. Full variable domain (missing parts from reference TRBV9 and TRBJ1-4): DSGVTQTPKHLITATGQRVTLRCSPRSGDLSVYWYQQSLDQGLQFLIQYYNGEERAKGNILERFSAQQFPDLHSELNLSSLELGDSALYFCASSVGGINEKLFFGSGTQLSVL.

In its sample, this clone was seen once. The CDR3, as DNA: TGTGCCAGCAGTTACTCGGGGCAGGGGAGCTACTCACCCCTCCACTTT. Its protein product is CASSYSGQGSYSPLHF. The V call is TRBV6-6, the J call TRBJ1-6; D is perhaps TRBD1 (6 bases). The CDR3 extends over 16 amino acids. With 0 bases removed from V and 10 bases from J, the gap between germline ends came to 16 bases. CDR1 and CDR2 (germline): MNHNY, SVGAGI (reference sequence).

This rearrangement joins TRBV2 to TRBJ2-7, with D uncertain. V lost 7 bases and J lost 0, with 13 bases in between. Germline CDR1 and CDR2: SNHLY and FYNNEI. CDR3 length: 14 amino acids. The CDR3 reads CASTWIWSSYEQYF. DNA for the CDR3: TGTGCCAGCACATGGATATGGAGCTCCTACGAGCAGTACTTC.

This clone was recorded only once. The V call is TRBV6-4, the J call TRBJ2-3; 8 bases map to TRBD2. Germline lookup yields CDR1 MRHNA and CDR2 SNTAGT. There are 19 residues in the CDR3. V shed 7 bases and J 0 bases; nucleotides not matched to a gene: 18. Written as DNA, the CDR3 is TGTGCCAGCATCAGTATGGGACCCAGACGGGGGGGCAGCACAGATACGCAGTATTTT. Encoded protein: CASISMGPRRGGSTDTQYF.

The genes are TRBV4-2 and TRBJ2-3; TRBD2 aligns across 8 bases. The V segment lost 1 base and the J segment 4 bases; nucleotides outside the gene matches: 13. This CDR3 is built from 18 residues. The germline gives CDR1 LGHNA, CDR2 YNFKEQ. The CDR3 DNA reads TGTGCCAGCAGCCAAGTGAGCGGGGGAAGGAGTTACGCAGATACGCAGTATTTT. This gives the protein CASSQVSGGRSYADTQYF.

The CDR3 spells CASSIWGQGHYGYTF. DNA for the CDR3: TGTGCCAGCAGCATCTGGGGACAGGGACACTATGGCTACACCTTC. V and J are TRBV21-1 and TRBJ1-2; TRBD1 reflects the table's D call only, with no check against the DNA. TRBV21-1 is a known pseudogene. The CDR3 runs 15 residues.

This clone was picked up a small number of times. V and J are TRBV10-3 and TRBJ1-5; a possible D gene is TRBD1 (6 bases). The length of the CDR3 is 16 residues. Per germline, CDR1 ENHRY and CDR2 SYGVKD. The V and J ends lost 4 bases and 5 bases respectively, with 18 bases between them. CDR3 amino acids: CAISASAGDTHQPQHF. CDR3 nucleotides: TGTGCCATCAGTGCCTCCGCAGGGGACACACATCAGCCCCAGCATTTT.

This clone was seen a few times. The chain joins TRBV11-1 to TRBJ1-1; no reliable D call. Trimming removed 3 bases at V and 0 bases at J, with 2 bases between. Germline lookup yields CDR1 SGHAT and CDR2 FQDESV (reference sequence). The CDR3 loop spans 12 amino acids. In DNA, the CDR3 is TGTGCCAGCAGCTTCGTGAACACTGAAGCTTTCTTT. Its protein product is CASSFVNTEAFF.

The CDR3 reads CASSQEGRGLYEQYF. The CDR3 bases are TGCGCCAGCAGCCAAGAGGGGCGGGGGCTCTACGAGCAGTACTTC. The J gene is TRBJ2-7, the V gene TRBV4-3, with TRBD2 as a possible D gene (7 bases). The CDR3 consists of 15 residues. Germline lookup yields CDR1 LGHNA and CDR2 YSLEER. Trimming pared 0 bases from V and 3 bases from J, leaving 12 bases between.

This chain links TRBV4-3 with TRBJ2-7, with 12 bases fitting TRBD1. CDR1 and CDR2 (germline): LGHNA, YSLEER. This CDR3 is 14 amino acids long. After removal of 8 bases from V and 2 bases from J, the junction contained 4 bases not matched to a gene. The CDR3 DNA follows: TGCGCCAGCGGCCGGGACAGGGGGCCCTACGAGCAGTACTTC. This codes for CASGRDRGPYEQYF.